This entry lists 10 T cell receptor beta chains sequenced from one sample in a study of spatial heterogeneity in lung cancer. Via MiXCR, TCRdb re-called the 5' RACE reads, giving one row per CDR3 protein. This sample has approximately 11,000 distinct CDR3 sequences, with 3% to 4.5% found just once. Time point indicated: sample taken at primary tumor resection. Material for sequencing was whole RNA from tumor, nontumor lung or frozen PBMC, left unsorted. Specimen: normal lung tissue next to the tumor, collected at surgery. The receptor set was obtained from a male donor with early-stage non-small cell lung cancer.

This clonotype was observed at least ten times. This beta chain is off target for a library built for alpha chains, so its abundance means little. The chain couples TRBV10-3 to TRBJ1-2; 7 bases agree with TRBD1. V trimming: 6 bases; J trimming: 11 bases; junction bases outside the gene matches: 15. The CDR3 covers 14 residues. The germline V gene has CDR1 ENHRY and CDR2 SYGVKD. The CDR3 region has the DNA TGTGCCATCAGGGGGAGCGACAGGGATAAGAGTTACACCTTC. This codes for CAIRGSDRDKSYTF.

This clonotype was counted ten times or more. The size of this beta chain means little, since it is a stray read in a library made for alpha chains. J is TRBJ2-7 and V is TRBV10-3; no definite D call. This CDR3 is 14 amino acids long. Trimming removed 3 bases at V and 2 bases at J, with 11 bases between. Germline values: CDR1 ENHRY, CDR2 SYGVKD. Here the CDR3 DNA reads TGTGCCATCAGTGAAGGGCCGGGTCCCTACGAGCAGTACTTC. This gives the protein CAISEGPGPYEQYF.

This clonotype has ten or more counts. This beta chain is a stray read from a library made for alpha chains; its abundance is not meaningful. The chain employs TRBV5-1 and TRBJ1-1; tentatively, D is TRBD1 (6 bases). The V end was cut by 3 bases, the J end by 4 bases, with 16 bases between. Germline V gives CDR1 SGHRS, CDR2 YFSETQ. The CDR3 has 15 amino acids. In DNA form, the CDR3 reads TGCGCCAGCAGCTCCCCGGGACAAAGTTTCACTGAAGCTTTCTTT. Translation gives CASSSPGQSFTEAFF.

This clonotype is medium-sized (0.01 to 0.1%). Because this beta chain is a stray read in a library intended to capture alpha chains, its abundance should not be given much weight. The CDR3 coding sequence is TGTGCCAGCAGGAAGGGGACTTTCGACTACGAGCAGTACTTC. Protein sequence: CASRKGTFDYEQYF. The chain uses TRBV28 and TRBJ2-7; D is possibly TRBD2 (6 bases). The CDR3 loop spans 14 amino acids. CDR1 is MDHEN, CDR2 SYDVKM, per germline. V was clipped by 6 bases and J by 3 bases, with 15 bases between them.

Relative to its sample, this clonotype is medium-sized (0.01 to 0.1%). This beta chain slipped into a library made for alpha chains as a stray read, so its size is not meaningful. This chain connects TRBV7-2 to TRBJ2-1; D might be TRBD2 (6 bases). This CDR3 has 15 residues. The germline gives CDR1 SGHTA, CDR2 FQGNSA. V shed 3 bases and J shed 7 bases, with 16 bases lying between them. CDR3 residues: CASSLGRTRLNEQFF. Here the CDR3 DNA reads TGTGCCAGCAGCTTGGGGAGGACAAGGCTAAATGAGCAGTTCTTC.

Many counts were recorded for this clonotype. This beta chain is off target for a library built for alpha chains, so its abundance means little. The rearrangement links TRBV15 to TRBJ2-1; no reliable D call. The V gene lost 0 bases and the J gene lost 14 bases, with 17 bases spanning the gap. The germline CDR1 and CDR2 sequences are LNHNV and YYDKDF (reference sequence). CDR3 length equals 14 residues. CDR3 sequence reads: CATSRDLWAVKKFF. CDR3 nucleotides: TGTGCCACCAGCAGAGATCTCTGGGCAGTGAAGAAGTTCTTC.

At least ten counts were recorded for this clonotype. This beta chain is an unintended read in a library built for alpha chains; its size means little. The CDR3 region is CASQGGASVGDEQFF. The CDR3 coding sequence is TGTGCCAGTCAGGGGGGGGCTAGCGTCGGCGATGAGCAGTTCTTC. This sequence joins TRBV12-3 or TRBV12-4 and TRBJ2-1; D tentatively reads TRBD1 or TRBD2 (7 bases each). V dropped 9 bases and J dropped 8 bases, with 23 bases sitting between them. CDR3 size: 15 residues.

The sample holds many counts of this clonotype. This beta chain is off target for a library built for alpha chains, so its abundance means little. The V call is TRBV29-1, the J call TRBJ1-2, with D possibly being TRBD1 (5 bases). This CDR3 spans 13 amino acids. The ends were cut back, 7 bases at V and 7 bases at J, with 19 bases in the middle. Germline V gene lookup returns CDR1 SQVTM and CDR2 ANQGSEA. This CDR3 is CSAMPGGTVGYTF. CDR3 sequence (DNA): TGCAGCGCGATGCCTGGGGGTACGGTTGGCTACACCTTC.

This clonotype is labeled medium-sized. This beta chain lies outside the target of a library built for alpha chains; its clone size means little. The gene calls are TRBV29-1 and TRBJ2-7; 7 nucleotides align to TRBD1. This CDR3 is 13 amino acids long. CDR1 is SQVTM, CDR2 ANQGSEA, per germline. V gave up 2 bases and J gave up 3 bases; unmatched junction bases: 4. CDR3 bases: TGCAGCGTTGAAACAGGGGTAGGCTACGAGCAGTACTTC. Its translation: CSVETGVGYEQYF.

This clonotype has a count of ten or more. Within a library made for alpha chains, this beta chain is off target, and its count is uninformative. This chain uses TRBV11-1 with TRBJ2-5; D is unresolved. The V gene's germline CDR1 is SGHAT and CDR2 FQDESV (reference sequence). The V gene lost 1 base and the J gene lost 4 bases, with 7 bases spanning the gap. The CDR3 extends over 13 amino acids. The CDR3 DNA reads TGTGCCAGCAGCTTAGGCCTCGGAGAGACCCAGTACTTC. Amino acid sequence: CASSLGLGETQYF.